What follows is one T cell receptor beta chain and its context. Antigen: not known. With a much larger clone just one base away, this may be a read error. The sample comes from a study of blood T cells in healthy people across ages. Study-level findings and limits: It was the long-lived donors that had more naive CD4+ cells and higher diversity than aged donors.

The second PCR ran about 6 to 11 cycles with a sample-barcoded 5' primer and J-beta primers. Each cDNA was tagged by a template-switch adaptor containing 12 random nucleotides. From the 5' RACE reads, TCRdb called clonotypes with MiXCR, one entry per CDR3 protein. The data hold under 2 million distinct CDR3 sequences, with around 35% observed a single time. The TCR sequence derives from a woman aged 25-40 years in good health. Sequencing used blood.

In nucleotides, the CDR3 is TGTGCCAGCAGCTTAATTCTCCGGACTAGCGGTCAAGTGACCCAGTACTTC. Encoded protein: CASSLILRTSGQVTQYF. The rearrangement joins TRBV13 to TRBJ2-5; 10 nucleotides line up with TRBD2. The CDR3 is 17 residues long. Germline lookup yields CDR1 PRHDT and CDR2 FYEKMQ (reference sequence).